These T cell receptor beta chains were read from a single sample in a study of blood T cell repertoires in COVID-19. The repertoire was sequenced with immunoSEQ multiplex PCR; TCRdb's copy has only in-frame clones and lacks some. The sample comprises 200,000 to 300,000 clones, 70% to 90% of which are singletons, and over 1.5% rests with the top ten. Source material: peripheral blood. The source of these receptors is a man aged 25-45 years with active or convalescent COVID-19. The CDR3 runs from the conserved cysteine through the conserved F or W. A D gene is named only where the DNA matches it firmly. The listing skips clone size in some rows; elsewhere it reads once, few, many or a size class.

d_call | j_call | v_call | clone_size | cdr3_aa
TRBD1 | TRBJ2-4 | TRBV6-1 | NA | CASSETTGEKNIQYF
NA | TRBJ1-2 | TRBV7-2 | NA | CASSFLQGVYGYTF
TRBD2 | TRBJ2-3 | TRBV3-1/TRBV3-2 | NA | CASSQSGGSTDTQYF
NA | TRBJ2-1 | TRBV7-9 | NA | CASSLPTYNEQFF
NA | TRBJ2-2 | TRBV7-2 | NA | CASSRTGSTGELFF
NA | TRBJ2-5 | TRBV7-9 | NA | CASSFRSKETQYF
NA | TRBJ1-5 | TRBV12-3/TRBV12-4 | once | CASSLTFNQPQHF
NA | TRBJ1-1 | TRBV10-2 | NA | CASSDPPGLNTEAFF
NA | TRBJ2-7 | TRBV5-6 | NA | CASSFPGAYEQYF
TRBD1 | TRBJ1-1 | TRBV5-1 | NA | CASSPDRGYAEAFF
NA | TRBJ2-1 | TRBV11-3 | NA | CASSLELGGGNEQFF
TRBD2 | TRBJ2-3 | TRBV7-2 | NA | CASSFRAGATDTQYF
NA | TRBJ1-6 | TRBV5-6 | NA | CASSYFWVGGAYNSPLHF
NA | TRBJ2-5 | TRBV18 | few | CASSPLIQGRGETQYF
NA | TRBJ1-1 | TRBV6-5 | NA | CASTEVLEETEAFF
TRBD1 | TRBJ2-2 | TRBV24-1 | NA | CATSGRQGGSSTGELFF
NA | TRBJ1-1 | TRBV5-1 | NA | CASRQMNTEAFF
NA | TRBJ1-1 | TRBV7-9 | NA | CASSLRGSEAFF
NA | TRBJ1-1 | TRBV2 | NA | CASSLTGSTEAFF
TRBD2 | TRBJ2-2 | TRBV7-8 | once | CASSQTSRAGELFF
NA | TRBJ1-3 | TRBV30 | few | CAWSKASSGNTIYF
TRBD2 | TRBJ2-7 | TRBV6-5 | NA | CASRLRTSGAYEQYF
NA | TRBJ1-1 | TRBV5-4 | NA | CASSLDRATEAFF
TRBD2 | TRBJ2-7 | TRBV7-2 | NA | CASSGGGSYEQYF
NA | TRBJ2-1 | TRBV9 | once | CASSTTDSGFEQFF
NA | TRBJ1-5 | TRBV6-6 | NA | CASSRTGLSNQPQHF
NA | TRBJ2-7 | TRBV2 | NA | CASSEVRGAIVGYEQYF
NA | TRBJ1-5 | TRBV5-1 | NA | CASSLGLNQPQHF
NA | TRBJ1-1 | TRBV5-8 | NA | CASSLEGLEAFF
TRBD2 | TRBJ2-3 | TRBV7-3 | NA | CASSLGLAGDTDTQYF
TRBD2 | TRBJ2-4 | TRBV3-1/TRBV3-2 | NA | CASSQGFWGGNKNIQYF
TRBD2 | TRBJ2-2 | TRBV4-2 | NA | CASSRRGGQNTGELFF
TRBD1 | TRBJ2-5 | TRBV2 | NA | CASSDRGRGEETQYF
TRBD1 | TRBJ1-5 | TRBV19 | NA | CASSFITGGTQPQHF
TRBD1 | TRBJ2-7 | TRBV5-6 | NA | CASSLSGQVLEQYF
NA | TRBJ1-3 | TRBV25-1 | few | CASSEYTGPDTIYF
TRBD1 | TRBJ1-2 | TRBV19 | NA | CASRPRGQSGGYTF
NA | TRBJ1-3 | TRBV30 | NA | CAWSVGSSGNTIYF
NA | TRBJ1-1 | TRBV30 | NA | CAWSAGLFAGKGGGTEAFF
NA | TRBJ2-7 | TRBV7-8 | NA | CASSTPQDLPRYEQYF
TRBD2 | TRBJ2-5 | TRBV7-2 | NA | CASRGGGTETQYF
NA | TRBJ1-1 | TRBV5-1 | NA | CASSLEGIPFF
TRBD2 | TRBJ2-1 | TRBV7-8 | NA | CASRLAGDNEQFF
TRBD2 | TRBJ2-3 | TRBV7-2 | NA | CASSSTSGTTDTQYF
NA | TRBJ1-2 | TRBV5-1 | NA | CASSLAGAGGYGYTF
TRBD2 | TRBJ2-5 | TRBV9 | NA | CASSVSGGARETQYF
NA | TRBJ2-7 | TRBV7-9 | once | CASSYSGRSYEQYF
TRBD1 | TRBJ2-7 | TRBV5-8 | NA | CASSSSGTGIYEQYF
NA | TRBJ1-2 | TRBV13 | NA | CASSPSGGVDGYTF
TRBD2 | TRBJ2-1 | TRBV27 | NA | CASSWRTSGNEQFF
NA | TRBJ1-1 | TRBV7-9 | NA | CASSLAESKAGTEAFF
TRBD1 | TRBJ1-2 | TRBV10-3 | NA | CAISDTMTGSGYTF